These T cell receptor beta chains were read from a single sample in a study of CD8+ T cells in alopecia areata. Some clones are missing from TCRdb's copy, which holds only in-frame ones; the method was immunoSEQ multiplex PCR. The sample contains 200,000 to 250,000 clones, less than 75% of which appear only once. This specimen was CD4+ T cells sorted from blood, taken at week 4, from a patient treated with tofacitinib. The receptors were gathered from a human donor with alopecia areata. Both conserved end residues are trimmed from each CDR3.

v_gene	j_gene	CDR3aa
TRBV5-1	TRBJ2-3	ASSVDSTDTQY
TRBV7-9	TRBJ2-7	ASTKGWLSGEAEQY
TRBV30	TRBJ2-3	AWSVRVGGTDTQY
TRBV6-1	TRBJ2-7	ASRVDRAGYEQY
TRBV7-8	TRBJ1-1	ASSVGQGVNTEAF
TRBV9	TRBJ2-3	ASSVKISGDTDTQY
TRBV5-1	TRBJ1-2	ASSPAHIRQGKDGYT
TRBV29-1	TRBJ1-1	SVLDPGTEAF
TRBV30	TRBJ1-1	AWRSLRGKNTEAF
TRBV2	TRBJ1-6	ASSESRNSPLH
TRBV7-9	TRBJ2-3	ASSSGGTGSTDTQY